This paragraph reports one TCR beta chain. The CDR3 is 15 residues long. The germline CDR1 and CDR2 sequences are GTSNPN and SVGIG (reference sequence). The V gene end was trimmed by 4 bases and the J gene end by 6 bases; junction bases not matched to a gene: 11. This record comes from a study of blood T cell repertoires in COVID-19. For the study at large: Sources were T cells, B-cell-depleted T cells, or PBMCs; the material itself was cDNA or gDNA.

How the authors handled the data: For nucleated cells, counts were estimated from reference gene primer amplification. Measured with immunoSEQ multiplex PCR; TCRdb has only the in-frame clones, and not every one. The V and J calls and the clone size are those of that table, but D and trimming were determined from the DNA. Among fewer than 250,000 clones listed, 80% to 85% were seen once. The sample taken for sequencing was PBMCs or T cells enriched from blood (not recorded which). This TCR derives from a woman in her 30s who had been exposed to COVID-19. V usage is TRBV30 and J usage is TRBJ1-1, with TRBD1 matching 10 bases. CDR3 DNA sequence: TGTGCCTGGATCCGCCCGACAGGGGGCCCATCTGAAGCTTTCTTT. Its protein product is CAWIRPTGGPSEAFF.